At least ten counts were recorded for the clone carrying this TCR beta chain. Amplification of TCR beta CDR3 regions used RNA as the template. First-round RT-PCR of the TCR CDR3 relied on the HTBI primer set. In TCRdb, the multiplex PCR reads were re-called with MiXCR into one record per CDR3 protein. The sample includes 280,000 or so distinct CDR3 sequences, roughly 15% of them seen just once. Exclusion of patients followed from uncontrolled infection, other autoimmune disease, pregnancy or lactation. PBMCs were collected from a roughly 9.7 ml volume of fresh peripheral blood. Trimming stripped 2 bases from V and 5 bases from J, with 13 bases between. CDR3 length: 14 amino acids. This entry belongs to a study of T cells in Graves' hyperthyroidism and ophthalmopathy.

The origin of this receptor is a woman in her 50s with Graves' hyperthyroidism that later progressed to Graves' ophthalmopathy. Material for sequencing was blood. The chain recombines TRBV12-3 or TRBV12-4 with TRBJ2-7; a possible D gene is TRBD1 (6 bases). The CDR3 sequence: CASSLSRGVDEQYF. The CDR3 nucleotides are TGTGCCAGCAGTTTATCCAGGGGCGTCGACGAGCAGTACTTC.